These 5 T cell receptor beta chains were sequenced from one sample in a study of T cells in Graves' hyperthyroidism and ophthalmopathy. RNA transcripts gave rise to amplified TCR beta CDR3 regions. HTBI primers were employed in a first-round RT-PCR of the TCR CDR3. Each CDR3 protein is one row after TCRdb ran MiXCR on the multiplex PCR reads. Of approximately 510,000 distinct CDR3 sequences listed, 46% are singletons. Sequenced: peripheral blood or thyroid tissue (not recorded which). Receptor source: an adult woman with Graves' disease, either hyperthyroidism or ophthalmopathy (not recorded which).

The CDR3 sequence is CASSLVNPQGFGNTIYF. In DNA form, the CDR3 reads TGTGCCAGCAGCTTAGTTAACCCCCAGGGTTTCGGAAACACCATATATTTT. The V call is TRBV7-6, the J call TRBJ1-3; tentative D call: TRBD1 (5 bases). Trimming removed 1 base at V and 4 bases at J, with 17 bases between. The CDR3 spans 17 residues. Germline V gene lookup returns CDR1 SGHVS and CDR2 FNYEAQ.

The CDR3 spells CAINGNGELFF. CDR3 bases: TGTGCCATCAATGGTAACGGGGAGCTGTTTTTT. The chain combines TRBV10-3 with TRBJ2-2; D gene ambiguous. V was clipped by 7 bases and J by 7 bases, with 7 bases between them. The CDR3 totals 11 residues. CDR1 and CDR2 (germline): ENHRY, SYGVKD.

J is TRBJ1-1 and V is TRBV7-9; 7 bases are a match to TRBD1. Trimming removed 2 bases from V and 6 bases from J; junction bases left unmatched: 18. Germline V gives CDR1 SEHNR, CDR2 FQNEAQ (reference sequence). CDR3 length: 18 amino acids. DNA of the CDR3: TGTGCCAGCAGCTTACCCAGCCGACAGGGACGCGTTAGGGCTGAAGCTTTCTTT. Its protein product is CASSLPSRQGRVRAEAFF.

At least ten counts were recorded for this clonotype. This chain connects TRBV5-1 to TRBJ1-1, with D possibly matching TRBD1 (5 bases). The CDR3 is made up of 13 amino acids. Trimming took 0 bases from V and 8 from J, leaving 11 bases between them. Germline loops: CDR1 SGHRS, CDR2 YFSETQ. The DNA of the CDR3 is TGCGCCAGCAGCTTGGCCCAAGGGGCGGAAGCTTTCTTT. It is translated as CASSLAQGAEAFF.

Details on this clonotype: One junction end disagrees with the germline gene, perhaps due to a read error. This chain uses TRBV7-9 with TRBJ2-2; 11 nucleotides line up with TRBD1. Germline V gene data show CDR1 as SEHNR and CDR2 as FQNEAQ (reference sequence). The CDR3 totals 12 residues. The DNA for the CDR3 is TGTGCCAGCAGCTCAGGGACAGGGGGGCTGTTTTTT. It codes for CASSSGTGGLFF. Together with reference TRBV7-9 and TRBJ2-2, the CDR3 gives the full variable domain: DTGVSQNPRHKITKRGQNVTFRCDPISEHNRLYWYRQTLGQGPEFLTYFQNEAQLEKSRLLSDRFSAERPKGSFSTLEIQRTEQGDSAMYLCASSSGTGGLFFGEGSRLTVL.